The entry below describes one T cell receptor (beta chain). Its antigen is as yet unknown. The sample comes from a study of brain T cells in children with intractable seizures. Overall study results and limits: HCMV serostatus was not known, and viral specificity came from CDR3 similarity only.

Sequencing was performed with immunoSEQ multiplex PCR; in TCRdb, only in-frame clones are kept and a portion is missing. The data contain around 41,000 clones, 80% to 95% of them singletons. Sequenced material: peripheral blood, taken at surgery. The origin of this receptor is a girl aged 2 to 10 with tuberous sclerosis and intractable seizures.

CDR3 amino acids: CASYHGRNCEQYV. CDR3 nucleotide sequence: TGTGCTAGTTACCACGGGCGAAATTGCGAGCAGTACGTC. This chain links TRBV12-5 with TRBJ2-7; D is unclear. Germline V gives CDR1 LGHNT, CDR2 FRNRAP. CDR3 length: 13 amino acids. Trimming took 8 bases from V and 6 from J, leaving 17 bases between them.